Shown below are 9 T cell receptor beta chains from a single sample sequenced in a study of T cell repertoires in cytomegalovirus infection. TCRdb reprocessed the reads with MiXCR, giving one entry per CDR3 protein. The sample contains a few hundred thousand distinct CDR3 sequences, approximately 40% of which appear only once. For these TCRs, the target antigens are not known. This material consisted of cultured PBMCs, taken from culture after CMV antigen stimulation. The origin of the receptors is a human donor in good health (CMV status not recorded). Some clones in this sample may be carry-over from other donors' samples.

This clonotype was seen more than once but under ten times. The V and J genes are TRBV7-2 and TRBJ2-2; a possible D gene is TRBD2 (5 bases). The V end lost 5 bases, the J end lost 8 bases, and 15 bases lay between the germline ends. From germline, CDR1 is SGHTA and CDR2 FQGNSA. This CDR3 comprises 14 residues. CDR3 in amino acids: CASSPSRVMGELFF. Written as DNA, the CDR3 is TGTGCCAGCAGCCCCTCGCGGGTGATGGGGGAGCTGTTTTTT.

The chain links TRBV7-6 to TRBJ1-4; the D is unclear. Germline loops: CDR1 SGHVS, CDR2 FNYEAQ. V was cut by 5 bases and J by 6 bases, with 13 bases left in between. The CDR3 extends over 14 amino acids. CDR3 DNA: TGTGCCAGCAGCCCGACGGGATCGTATGAAAAACTGTTTTTT. Protein product: CASSPTGSYEKLFF. The full variable domain, rest sourced from reference TRBV7-6 and TRBJ1-4, is GAGVSQSPRYKVTKRGQDVALRCDPISGHVSLYWYRQALGQGPEFLTYFNYEAQQDKSGLPNDRFSAERPEGSISTLTIQRTEQRDSAMYRCASSPTGSYEKLFFGSGTQLSVL.

The chain is built from TRBV11-2 and TRBJ2-3; D is perhaps TRBD2 (6 bases). Germline CDR1 and CDR2: SGHAT and FQNNGV. The CDR3 totals 15 residues. Trimming pared 5 bases from V and 1 base from J, leaving 13 bases between. The CDR3 protein is CASSVLGSGTDTQYF. Written as DNA, the CDR3 is TGTGCCAGCAGCGTTCTCGGGAGCGGCACAGATACGCAGTATTTT. The full variable domain, with the rest looked up from reference TRBV11-2 and TRBJ2-3, is EAGVAQSPRYKIIEKRQSVAFWCNPISGHATLYWYQQILGQGPKLLIQFQNNGVVDDSQLPKDRFSAERLKGVDSTLKIQPAKLEDSAVYLCASSVLGSGTDTQYFGPGTRLTVL.

This chain connects TRBV5-4 to TRBJ2-3; unclear D gene. The ends were cut back, 1 base at V and 4 bases at J, with 7 bases in the middle. CDR3 size: 13 residues. The germline V gene encodes CDR1 SGHNT and CDR2 YYREEE (reference sequence). CDR3 sequence reads: CASSLSAADTQYF. The CDR3 DNA is TGTGCCAGCAGCTTGTCTGCGGCAGATACGCAGTATTTT.

This clonotype has only a few counts. V gene TRBV7-2 combines with J gene TRBJ2-1; D gene ambiguous. CDR1 and CDR2 from the germline V gene are SGHTA and FQGNSA. Trimming took 3 bases from V and 0 from J, leaving 9 bases between them. This CDR3 spans 15 amino acids. The CDR3 sequence: CASSFRRDSYNEQFF. The CDR3 DNA follows: TGTGCCAGCAGCTTTCGGCGAGACTCCTACAATGAGCAGTTCTTC.

The J gene is TRBJ2-7, the V gene TRBV7-9, with 10 bases lining up with TRBD1. Trimming removed 5 bases from V and 4 bases from J; junction bases left unmatched: 11. The CDR3 spans 16 residues. Germline CDR1 and CDR2: SEHNR and FQNEAQ (reference sequence). In nucleotides, the CDR3 is TGTGCCAGCAGCCCGTCACGGGCGGGACAGGGGTACGAGCAGTACTTC. Its translation is CASSPSRAGQGYEQYF.

The V and J genes are TRBV6-5 and TRBJ2-7; possibly TRBD2 for D (6 bases). Per the germline V gene, CDR1 is MNHEY and CDR2 is SVGAGI. Trimming took 5 bases from V and 5 from J, leaving 16 bases between them. The CDR3 extends over 14 amino acids. The CDR3 here is CASSEVWGVHEQYF. As DNA, the CDR3 is TGTGCCAGCAGTGAAGTGTGGGGGGTCCACGAGCAGTACTTC.

The J gene is TRBJ2-5, the V gene TRBV27; 7 bases line up with TRBD2. The CDR3 spans 14 residues. Germline CDR1 and CDR2: MNHEY and SMNVEV (reference sequence). The V segment lost 10 bases and the J segment 4 bases; nucleotides outside the gene matches: 12. CDR3 amino acids: CATTGRGGGETQYF. Written as DNA, the CDR3 is TGTGCCACCACCGGACGCGGGGGTGGAGAGACCCAGTACTTC.

The chain recombines TRBV7-9 with TRBJ2-3; TRBD2 might be the D (6 bases). Between the trimmed V and J ends, which lost 6 bases and 6 bases, there was a span of 16 bases. The CDR3 consists of 14 residues. Germline V gene sequence: CDR1 SEHNR, CDR2 FQNEAQ (reference sequence). The DNA for the CDR3 is TGTGCCAGCAGGCGGGACCCGCGAGGGGATACGCAGTATTTT. Protein sequence: CASRRDPRGDTQYF.